A single sample gave rise to the 32 T cell receptor beta chains below, sequenced in a study of patients and donors after allogeneic stem cell transplantation. One entry per CDR3 protein, called by TCRdb with MiXCR from the RT-PCR reads. The data hold around 17,000 distinct CDR3 sequences, with around 29% observed a single time. The source material was blood, either unsorted or a sorted T cell fraction (not recorded which). These receptors came from a human donor who was either an allogeneic HSCT recipient or a stem cell or donor lymphocyte infusion donor (not recorded which). It is not recorded whose cells these are; they may come from a transplant donor.

This clonotype was observed a few times. This chain uses TRBV7-9 with TRBJ1-5; no clear D gene. This CDR3 comprises 14 residues. V lost 4 bases, J lost 0 bases, and 7 bases lay in between. CDR1 and CDR2 (germline): SEHNR, FQNEAQ (reference sequence). The CDR3 DNA reads TGTGCCAGCAGCTATGGAGATAGCAATCAGCCCCAGCATTTT. It is translated as CASSYGDSNQPQHF.

J is TRBJ1-6 and V is TRBV4-1; perhaps TRBD1 as D (6 bases). This CDR3 contains 13 residues. Between the trimmed V and J ends, which lost 5 bases and 13 bases, there was a span of 15 bases. The germline CDR1 and CDR2 sequences are MGHRA and YSYEKL. The CDR3 DNA reads TGCGCCAGCAGCAAGGACAGCCGCATCCCCCTCCACTTT. It yields the protein CASSKDSRIPLHF.

This clonotype was observed a few times. This chain uses TRBV5-1 with TRBJ1-1, with D perhaps TRBD1 (5 bases). The V end was cut by 1 base, the J end by 1 base, with 11 bases between. The germline gives CDR1 SGHRS, CDR2 YFSETQ. This CDR3 is built from 15 residues. The CDR3 DNA sequence: TGCGCCAGCAGCTTGACAGGTTCTCAGAACACTGAAGCTTTCTTT. Translation: CASSLTGSQNTEAFF.

V gene TRBV5-1 combines with J gene TRBJ2-7, with D possibly matching TRBD1 (6 bases). Germline CDR1 reads SGHRS; CDR2 reads YFSETQ. The CDR3 contains 14 residues. The ends were cut back, 4 bases at V and 5 bases at J, with 16 bases in the middle. This CDR3 is CASSTGEQGHEQYF. CDR3 coding DNA: TGCGCCAGCAGCACCGGGGAACAGGGCCACGAGCAGTACTTC.

The chain joins TRBV7-2 to TRBJ2-5, with D perhaps assigned TRBD1 or TRBD2 (5 bases each). This CDR3 has 12 residues. Germline assignment: CDR1 SGHTA and CDR2 FQGNSA. V was clipped by 0 bases and J by 9 bases, with 8 bases between them. The CDR3: CASSLAVGAQYF. As DNA, the CDR3 is TGTGCCAGCAGCTTAGCGGTGGGGGCCCAGTACTTC. Full variable domain (outside the CDR3, taken from reference TRBV7-2 and TRBJ2-5): GAGVSQSPSNKVTEKGKDVELRCDPISGHTALYWYRQSLGQGLEFLIYFQGNSAPDKSGLPSDRFSAERTGGSVSTLTIQRTQQEDSAVYLCASSLAVGAQYFGPGTRLLVL.

The chain links TRBV21-1 to TRBJ1-4; TRBD1 reflects the table's D call only, with no check against the DNA. TRBV21-1 constitutes a pseudogene. The CDR3 is made up of 15 amino acids. The CDR3 DNA reads as TGTGCCAGCAGCCTTCGGACTGGGGTTAATGAAAAACTGTTTTTT. Amino acid sequence: CASSLRTGVNEKLFF.

V and J are TRBV10-3 and TRBJ1-3; D remains ambiguous. V lost 6 bases and J 14 bases, leaving 14 bases between the germline ends. Germline CDR1 ENHRY, CDR2 SYGVKD. CDR3 length equals 11 residues. The CDR3 nucleotides read TGTGCCATCAGCGAAGGAAGGGCCTTATATTTT. As protein: CAISEGRALYF.

The chain is built from TRBV20-1 and TRBJ1-5, with a possible D match to TRBD1 (5 bases). Looked up from germline, CDR1 is DFQATT and CDR2 is SNEGSKA (reference sequence). The germline V and J ends were trimmed by 3 bases and 3 bases, with 12 bases remaining between them. The CDR3 loop spans 14 amino acids. CDR3 in DNA: TGCAGTGCTAGGCGGCAGGGTTTCAATCAGCCCCAGCATTTT. This gives the protein CSARRQGFNQPQHF.

J is TRBJ1-1 and V is TRBV24-1, with 9 bases aligning to TRBD1. The length of the CDR3 is 15 residues. V trimming: 3 bases; J trimming: 1 base; junction bases outside the gene matches: 2. Germline-derived CDR1 and CDR2 are KGHDR and SFDVKD. The CDR3 sequence: CATSDAGQGNTEAFF. The CDR3 DNA sequence: TGTGCCACCAGTGATGCGGGACAGGGGAACACTGAAGCTTTCTTT.

This clonotype was counted between two and nine times. The J gene is TRBJ1-5, the V gene TRBV19, with D uncertain. V was shortened by 1 base and J by 0 bases, with 10 bases between the two germline ends. The CDR3 sequence is 16 residues long. Germline lookup yields CDR1 LNHDA and CDR2 SQIVND (reference sequence). CDR3 DNA: TGTGCCAGTAGTATAGCGACGGCCTATAGCAATCAGCCCCAGCATTTT. Translating it yields CASSIATAYSNQPQHF.

This clonotype was seen a few times. The V and J genes are TRBV7-9 and TRBJ2-5; tentatively, D is TRBD2 (6 bases). Trimming left V 4 bases short and J 4 bases short, with 16 bases between. Germline V lookup: CDR1 SEHNR, CDR2 FQNEAQ (reference sequence). The CDR3 consists of 15 residues. CDR3 nucleotides: TGTGCCAGCAGCTCTCCGGGACTCTTTGTAGAGACCCAGTACTTC. It specifies CASSSPGLFVETQYF.

This clonotype was found a few times. The chain carries TRBV7-3 and TRBJ1-6; D is uncertain. V was shortened by 4 bases and J by 10 bases, with 11 bases between the two germline ends. CDR1 is SGHTA and CDR2 is FQGTGA in the germline V gene. This CDR3 contains 13 residues. The CDR3 sequence: CASSSSAISPLHF. The CDR3 DNA is TGTGCCAGCAGCTCCTCAGCGATCTCACCCCTCCACTTT.

The chain uses TRBV5-1 and TRBJ1-2, with D possibly TRBD1 on 6 matching bases. The CDR3 runs to 15 residues. Germline loops: CDR1 SGHRS, CDR2 YFSETQ. Trimming shortened V by 1 base and J by 4 bases, and 14 bases separated the two germline ends. Written as DNA, the CDR3 is TGCGCCAGCAGCTTGTTTGGGGGCAGATCCTATGGCTACACCTTC. Translated: CASSLFGGRSYGYTF.

The V gene is TRBV9, the J gene TRBJ2-1; maybe TRBD2 (5 bases). V lost 6 bases and J lost 5, with 15 bases in between. The CDR3 contains 14 residues. Looked up from germline, CDR1 is SGDLS and CDR2 is YYNGEE. In DNA form, the CDR3 reads TGTGCCAGCACCAACGCCGGGAACCACAATGAGCAGTTCTTC. It is translated as CASTNAGNHNEQFF. The variable domain in full, with the rest retrieved from reference TRBV9 and TRBJ2-1, is DSGVTQTPKHLITATGQRVTLRCSPRSGDLSVYWYQQSLDQGLQFLIQYYNGEERAKGNILERFSAQQFPDLHSELNLSSLELGDSALYFCASTNAGNHNEQFFGPGTRLTVL.

The chain joins TRBV5-6 to TRBJ1-2, with D unclear. Trimming pared 0 bases from V and 1 base from J, leaving 10 bases between. Germline CDR1 reads SGHDT; CDR2 reads YYEEEE. The CDR3 has 15 amino acids. CDR3 sequence reads: CASSLGPRYNYGYTF. The DNA for the CDR3 is TGTGCCAGCAGCTTGGGCCCACGTTATAACTATGGCTACACCTTC.

The chain links TRBV20-1 to TRBJ1-5; no definite D call. The CDR3 spans 11 residues. V lost 5 bases and J 11 bases, leaving 13 bases between the germline ends. The germline V gene encodes CDR1 DFQATT and CDR2 SNEGSKA (reference sequence). DNA for the CDR3: TGCAGTGCTGGTCGGCCGGGAGCCCAGCATTTT. Protein: CSAGRPGAQHF.

V is TRBV6-6 and J is TRBJ1-6; perhaps TRBD1 as D (5 bases). The ends were cut back, 0 bases at V and 8 bases at J, with 17 bases in the middle. From germline, CDR1 is MNHNY and CDR2 SVGAGI (reference sequence). The length of the CDR3 is 17 residues. CDR3 nucleotides: TGTGCCAGCAGTTACTCCTTGGGGCCCCCTTCGTATTCACCCCTCCACTTT. Its protein is CASSYSLGPPSYSPLHF.

This clonotype showed up many times. The chain carries TRBV4-2 and TRBJ1-2, with D uncertain. Germline lookup yields CDR1 LGHNA and CDR2 YNFKEQ. With 1 base removed from V and 3 bases from J, the gap between germline ends came to 18 bases. The CDR3 has 17 amino acids. In nucleotides, the CDR3 is TGTGCCAGCAGCCAAGCGGGTAGGGCAGGAGTATACTATGGCTACACCTTC. Amino acids: CASSQAGRAGVYYGYTF.

This clonotype was seen many times. The V and J genes are TRBV5-1 and TRBJ1-4; D is unclear. Trimming left V 0 bases short and J 6 bases short, with 9 bases between. The CDR3 runs 14 residues. Germline CDR1 reads SGHRS; CDR2 reads YFSETQ. The CDR3 loop reads CASSLGGGDEKLFF. The CDR3 nucleotides read TGCGCCAGCAGCTTGGGGGGAGGAGATGAAAAACTGTTTTTT.

The chain is built from TRBV29-1 and TRBJ1-4; 8 positions agree with TRBD1. Germline trimming cut 5 bases from V and 5 bases from J; bases unmatched to any gene: 19. The CDR3 has 18 residues. CDR1 and CDR2 (germline): SQVTM, ANQGSEA. The DNA for the CDR3 is TGCAGCGTTACGAACCCGGGACAGGCCAAATGGCCCAATGAAAAACTGTTTTTT. It yields the protein CSVTNPGQAKWPNEKLFF.

The V call is TRBV5-6, the J call TRBJ1-2, with unresolved D. The CDR3 totals 14 residues. Trimming stripped 1 base from V and 2 bases from J, with 9 bases between. CDR1 and CDR2 (germline): SGHDT, YYEEEE. CDR3 sequence (DNA): TGTGCCAGCAGCTTGTTAGGGCAGAACTATGGCTACACCTTC. Protein sequence: CASSLLGQNYGYTF. The variable domain in full, completed from reference TRBV5-6 and TRBJ1-2, reads DAGVTQSPTHLIKTRGQQVTLRCSPKSGHDTVSWYQQALGQGPQFIFQYYEEEERQRGNFPDRFSGHQFPNYSSELNVNALLLGDSALYLCASSLLGQNYGYTFGSGTRLTVV.

This clonotype is labeled medium-sized. The chain has TRBV10-3 and TRBJ1-5, with D perhaps TRBD1 (6 bases). There are 16 residues in the CDR3. CDR1 is ENHRY and CDR2 is SYGVKD in the germline V gene. V was trimmed by 2 bases and J by 0 bases, leaving 11 bases between them. The CDR3 reads CAISEGQGTSNQPQHF. CDR3 nucleotide sequence: TGTGCCATCAGTGAGGGGCAGGGGACTAGCAATCAGCCCCAGCATTTT.

This clonotype was counted a few times. The V and J genes are TRBV6-5 and TRBJ1-2; a possible D gene is TRBD1 (5 bases). Deletions cut 7 bases from V and 4 bases from J, with 16 bases between. This CDR3 has 14 amino acids. The germline V gene encodes CDR1 MNHEY and CDR2 SVGAGI. The CDR3 loop reads CASKRGGGPYGYTF. For the CDR3, the DNA is TGTGCCAGCAAGAGGGGAGGAGGGCCCTATGGCTACACCTTC.

The chain has TRBV12-3 or TRBV12-4 and TRBJ2-3, with 10 bases fitting TRBD2. The V gene end was trimmed by 6 bases and the J gene end by 2 bases; junction bases not matched to a gene: 8. The CDR3 is 16 amino acids. In DNA form, the CDR3 reads TGTGCCAGCAGCCGCAATAGCGGGGGGTTCACAGATACGCAGTATTTT. Protein: CASSRNSGGFTDTQYF.

In its sample, this clonotype is medium-sized. V is TRBV20-1 and J is TRBJ1-4; weak D call: TRBD1 (5 bases). Trimming pared 5 bases from V and 2 bases from J, leaving 9 bases between. The CDR3 extends over 13 amino acids. The germline V gene has CDR1 DFQATT and CDR2 SNEGSKA (reference sequence). CDR3 nucleotide sequence: TGCAGTGCTTGGACATCGACTAATGAAAAACTGTTTTTT. This translates into CSAWTSTNEKLFF.

This clonotype was found a few times. This rearrangement joins TRBV6-5 to TRBJ1-6, with 9 bases lining up with TRBD1. From germline, CDR1 is MNHEY and CDR2 SVGAGI. The CDR3 totals 17 residues. The junction had 8 bases not matched to a gene; V was cut back by 2 bases and J by 6 bases. CDR3 loop: CASSYRTGAKINSPLHF. In nucleotides, the CDR3 is TGTGCCAGCAGTTACCGGACAGGGGCCAAGATTAATTCACCCCTCCACTTT.

This chain links TRBV18 with TRBJ1-1; no definite D call. Germline V gene lookup returns CDR1 KGHSH and CDR2 LQKENI. V was pared by 1 base and J by 2 bases, with 8 bases between. This CDR3 is 14 amino acids long. In DNA, the CDR3 is TGTGCCAGCTCACCACGCGGACTTAACACTGAAGCTTTCTTT. Translated: CASSPRGLNTEAFF.

CDR3 residues: CAWSPGQGFPGNTIYF. The CDR3 nucleotides read TGTGCCTGGAGTCCTGGACAGGGGTTCCCTGGAAACACCATATATTTT. The gene calls are TRBV30 and TRBJ1-3, with 9 bases fitting TRBD1. Germline values: CDR1 GTSNPN, CDR2 SVGIG (reference sequence). The CDR3 runs 16 residues. After removal of 2 bases from V and 2 bases from J, the junction contained 7 bases not matched to a gene.

This clonotype was recorded a few times. The V gene is TRBV20-1, the J gene TRBJ1-4, with D unresolved. The germline CDR1 and CDR2 sequences are DFQATT and SNEGSKA (reference sequence). The V end lost 5 bases, the J end lost 4 bases, and 11 bases lay between the germline ends. The CDR3 is 13 residues long. CDR3 in DNA: TGCAGTGCTGGTCGAGCCGATAATGAAAAACTGTTTTTT. Residues: CSAGRADNEKLFF.

This chain joins TRBV27 and TRBJ1-6; D is undetermined. Trimming pared 1 base from V and 1 base from J, leaving 11 bases between. CDR1 is MNHEY and CDR2 is SMNVEV in the germline V gene (reference sequence). This CDR3 spans 17 amino acids. CDR3 protein: CASSLYTLGSYNSPLHF. The CDR3 DNA follows: TGTGCCAGCAGTTTATACACCCTTGGGTCCTATAATTCACCCCTCCACTTT.

The V and J genes are TRBV27 and TRBJ2-6; D unresolved. CDR1 and CDR2 (germline): MNHEY, SMNVEV (reference sequence). The CDR3 runs to 16 residues. V dropped 6 bases and J dropped 3 bases, with 15 bases sitting between them. The CDR3 region is CASRGQALGGANVLTF. The CDR3 DNA reads as TGTGCCAGCAGGGGTCAGGCCCTGGGTGGGGCCAACGTCCTGACTTTC.

The chain joins TRBV5-1 to TRBJ1-4; TRBD1 agrees at 7 bases. Trimming removed 4 bases from V and 7 bases from J; junction bases left unmatched: 10. The CDR3 covers 15 residues. Germline assignment: CDR1 SGHRS and CDR2 YFSETQ. The chain's CDR3 is CASSPVGQWREKLFF. CDR3 in DNA: TGCGCCAGCAGCCCGGTGGGACAGTGGCGTGAAAAACTGTTTTTT.